This T cell receptor (beta chain) derives from a study of T cells after posttransplantation cyclophosphamide. Study-level points and caveats: Blood and skin or GI T cell repertoires showed limited TRB overlap. After PTCy, TRB diversity resembled that of CNI/methotrexate controls. Later blood repertoires were often dominated by clones from the donor CD8+ memory compartment.

Cells defined as naive were viable CD3+CD4+ or CD3+CD8+ and CCR7+CD45RA+CD45RO-CD95-CD27+CD28+. Peripheral blood was collected from the related graft donor on the marrow donation day. The length of the CDR3 is 14 residues. Trimming removed 3 bases from V and 0 bases from J, with 8 bases in between. Germline values: CDR1 MNHEY, CDR2 SMNVEV (reference sequence). Here immunoSEQ multiplex PCR was the method, and the copy in TCRdb shows in-frame clones only, minus some. The data hold about 20,000 clones, with approximately 98% observed a single time. Worth noting for this clone: Its matching antigen is unknown.

The sample comprised naive CD4+ T cells sorted from PBMCs. This TCR derives from a middle-aged man in good health, CMV-negative, and a related stem cell transplant donor. This chain links TRBV27 with TRBJ1-2; perhaps TRBD1 as D (5 bases). The CDR3 nucleotides are TGTGCCAGCAGTTTCAGGGAAACTAACTATGGCTACACCTTC. Protein: CASSFRETNYGYTF.